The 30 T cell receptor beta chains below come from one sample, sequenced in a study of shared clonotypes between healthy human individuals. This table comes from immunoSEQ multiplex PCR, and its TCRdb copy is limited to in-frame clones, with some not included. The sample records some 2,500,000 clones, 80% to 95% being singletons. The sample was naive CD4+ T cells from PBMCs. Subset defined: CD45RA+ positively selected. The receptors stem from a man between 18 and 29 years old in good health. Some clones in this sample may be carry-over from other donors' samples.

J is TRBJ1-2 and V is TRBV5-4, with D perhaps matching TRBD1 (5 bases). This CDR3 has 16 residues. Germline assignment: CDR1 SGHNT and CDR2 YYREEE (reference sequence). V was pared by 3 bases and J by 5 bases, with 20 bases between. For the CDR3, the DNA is TGTGCCAGCAGCTGGGGTGGGGCAGGTAGCAATTATGGCTACACCTTC. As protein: CASSWGGAGSNYGYTF.

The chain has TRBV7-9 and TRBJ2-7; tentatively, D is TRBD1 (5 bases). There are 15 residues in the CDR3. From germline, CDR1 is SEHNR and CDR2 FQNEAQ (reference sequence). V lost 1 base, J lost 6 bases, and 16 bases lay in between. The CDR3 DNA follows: TGTGCCAGCAGCTTAGGCGGCAGGGCTAGTTCCGAGCAGTACTTC. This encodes CASSLGGRASSEQYF.

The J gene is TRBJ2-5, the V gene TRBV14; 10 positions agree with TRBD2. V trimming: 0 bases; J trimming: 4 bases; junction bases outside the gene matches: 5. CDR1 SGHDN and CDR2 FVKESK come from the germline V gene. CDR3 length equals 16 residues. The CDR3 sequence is CASSQDISGRRETQYF. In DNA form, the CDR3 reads TGTGCCAGCAGCCAAGATATTAGCGGGAGGAGAGAGACCCAGTACTTC.

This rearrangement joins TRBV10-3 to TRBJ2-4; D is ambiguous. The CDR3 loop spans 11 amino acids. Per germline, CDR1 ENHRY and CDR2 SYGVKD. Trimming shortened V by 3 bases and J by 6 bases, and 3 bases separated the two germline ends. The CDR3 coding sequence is TGTGCCATCAGTGACCTAAACATTCAGTACTTC. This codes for CAISDLNIQYF.

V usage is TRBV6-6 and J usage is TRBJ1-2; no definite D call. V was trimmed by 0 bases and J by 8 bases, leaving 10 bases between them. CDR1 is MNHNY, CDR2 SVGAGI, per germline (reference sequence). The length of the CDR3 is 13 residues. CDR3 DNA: TGTGCCAGCAGTTACTCGTCGGGAGGCGGCTACACCTTC. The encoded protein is CASSYSSGGGYTF.

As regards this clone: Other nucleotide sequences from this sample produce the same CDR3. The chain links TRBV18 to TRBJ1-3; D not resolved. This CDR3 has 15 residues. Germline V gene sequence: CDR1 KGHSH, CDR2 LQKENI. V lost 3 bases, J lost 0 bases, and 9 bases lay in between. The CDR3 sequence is CASSPVSGSGNTIYF. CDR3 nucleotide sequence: TGTGCCAGCTCACCGGTTTCTGGCTCTGGAAACACCATATATTTT.

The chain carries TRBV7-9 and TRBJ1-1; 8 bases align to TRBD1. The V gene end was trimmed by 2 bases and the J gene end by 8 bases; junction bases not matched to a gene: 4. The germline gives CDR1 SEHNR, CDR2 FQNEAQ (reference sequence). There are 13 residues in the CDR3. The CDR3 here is CASSLWTGQEAFF. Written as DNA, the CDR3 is TGTGCCAGCAGCTTATGGACAGGGCAAGAAGCTTTCTTT.

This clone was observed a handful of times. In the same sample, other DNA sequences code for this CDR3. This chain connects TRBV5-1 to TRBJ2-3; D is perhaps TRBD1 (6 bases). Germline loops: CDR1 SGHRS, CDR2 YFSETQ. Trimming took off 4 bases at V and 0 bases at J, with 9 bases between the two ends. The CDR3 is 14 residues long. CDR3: CASSLDSSTDTQYF. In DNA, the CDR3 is TGCGCCAGCAGCCTGGACAGTAGCACAGATACGCAGTATTTT.

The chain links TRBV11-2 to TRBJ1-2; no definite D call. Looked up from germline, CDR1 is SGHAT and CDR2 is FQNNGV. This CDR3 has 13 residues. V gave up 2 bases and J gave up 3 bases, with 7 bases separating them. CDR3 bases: TGTGCCAGCAGCTTATCACCGGACTATGGCTACACCTTC. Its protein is CASSLSPDYGYTF.

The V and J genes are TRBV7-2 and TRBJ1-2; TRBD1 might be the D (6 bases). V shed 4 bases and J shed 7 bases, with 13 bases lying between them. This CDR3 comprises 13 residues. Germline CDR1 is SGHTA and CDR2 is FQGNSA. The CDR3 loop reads CASSSQGIRGYTF. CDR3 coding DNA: TGTGCCAGCAGCTCCCAGGGGATCCGTGGCTACACCTTC.

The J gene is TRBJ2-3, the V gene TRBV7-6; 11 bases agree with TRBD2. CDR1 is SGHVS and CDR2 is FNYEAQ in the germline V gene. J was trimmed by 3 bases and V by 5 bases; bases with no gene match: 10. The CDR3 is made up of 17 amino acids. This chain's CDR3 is CASSATSGSPGTDTQYF. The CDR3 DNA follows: TGTGCCAGCAGCGCAACTAGCGGGAGTCCGGGAACAGATACGCAGTATTTT.

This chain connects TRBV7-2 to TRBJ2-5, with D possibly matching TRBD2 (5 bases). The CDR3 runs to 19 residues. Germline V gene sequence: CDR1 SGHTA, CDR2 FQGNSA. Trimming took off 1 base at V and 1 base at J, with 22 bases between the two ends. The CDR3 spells CASSLGFLGAVFLQETQYF. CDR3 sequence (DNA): TGTGCCAGCAGCTTAGGGTTTCTGGGAGCGGTCTTCCTCCAAGAGACCCAGTACTTC.

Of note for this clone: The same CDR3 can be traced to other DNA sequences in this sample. The CDR3 bases are TGTGCCAGCAGCTTGCGAGAGACCCAGTACTTC. This sequence encodes CASSLRETQYF. The chain employs TRBV5-4 and TRBJ2-5; no reliable D call. The CDR3 is 11 amino acids. Germline CDR1 and CDR2: SGHNT and YYREEE (reference sequence). V gave up 1 base and J gave up 4 bases, with 2 bases separating them. The whole variable domain, filled in from reference TRBV5-4 and TRBJ2-5, reads ETGVTQSPTHLIKTRGQQVTLRCSSQSGHNTVSWYQQALGQGPQFIFQYYREEENGRGNFPPRFSGLQFPNYSSELNVNALELDDSALYLCASSLRETQYFGPGTRLLVL.

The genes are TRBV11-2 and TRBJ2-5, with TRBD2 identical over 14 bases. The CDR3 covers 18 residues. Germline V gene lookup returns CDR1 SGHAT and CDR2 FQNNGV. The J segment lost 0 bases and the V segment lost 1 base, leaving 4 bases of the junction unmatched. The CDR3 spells CASSLGRLAGGNQETQYF. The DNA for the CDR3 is TGTGCCAGCAGCTTAGGTAGACTAGCGGGAGGGAACCAAGAGACCCAGTACTTC.

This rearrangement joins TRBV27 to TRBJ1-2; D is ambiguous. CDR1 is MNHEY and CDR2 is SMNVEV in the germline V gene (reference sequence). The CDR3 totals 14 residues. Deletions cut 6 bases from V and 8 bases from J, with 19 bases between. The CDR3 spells CASRTTNKARGYTF. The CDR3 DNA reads TGTGCCAGCAGGACTACTAATAAGGCCCGGGGCTACACCTTC.

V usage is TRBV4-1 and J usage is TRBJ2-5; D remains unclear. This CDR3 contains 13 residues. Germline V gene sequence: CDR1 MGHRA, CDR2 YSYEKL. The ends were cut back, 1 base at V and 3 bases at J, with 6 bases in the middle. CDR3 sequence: CASSQGVEETQYF. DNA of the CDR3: TGCGCCAGCAGCCAAGGGGTGGAAGAGACCCAGTACTTC.

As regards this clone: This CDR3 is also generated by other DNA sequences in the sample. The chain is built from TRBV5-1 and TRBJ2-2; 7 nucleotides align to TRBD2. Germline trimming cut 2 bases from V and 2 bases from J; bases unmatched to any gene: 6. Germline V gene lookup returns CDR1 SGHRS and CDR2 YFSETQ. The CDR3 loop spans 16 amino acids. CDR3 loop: CASSFLAGSNTGELFF. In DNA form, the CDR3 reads TGCGCCAGCAGCTTCTTAGCGGGCTCAAACACCGGGGAGCTGTTTTTT.

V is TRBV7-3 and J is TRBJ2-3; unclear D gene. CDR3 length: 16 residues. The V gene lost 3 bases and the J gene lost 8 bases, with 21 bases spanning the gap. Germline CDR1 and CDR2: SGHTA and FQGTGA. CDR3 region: CASSLGEPPPLRTQYF. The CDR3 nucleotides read TGTGCCAGCAGCTTGGGCGAGCCCCCACCCCTTCGTACGCAGTATTTT.

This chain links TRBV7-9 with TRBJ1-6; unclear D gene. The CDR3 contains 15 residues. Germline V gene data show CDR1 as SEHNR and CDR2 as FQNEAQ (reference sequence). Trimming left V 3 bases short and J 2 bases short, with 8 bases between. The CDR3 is CASSFGRPYNSPLHF. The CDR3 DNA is TGTGCCAGCAGCTTTGGCAGGCCCTATAATTCACCCCTCCACTTT. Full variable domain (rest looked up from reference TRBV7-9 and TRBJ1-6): DTGVSQNPRHKITKRGQNVTFRCDPISEHNRLYWYRQTLGQGPEFLTYFQNEAQLEKSRLLSDRFSAERPKGSFSTLEIQRTEQGDSAMYLCASSFGRPYNSPLHFGNGTRLTVT.

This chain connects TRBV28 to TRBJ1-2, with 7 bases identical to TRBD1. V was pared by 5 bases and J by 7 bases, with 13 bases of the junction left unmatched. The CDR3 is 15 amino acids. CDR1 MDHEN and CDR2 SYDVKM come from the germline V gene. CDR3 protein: CASSRRNTGVRGYTF. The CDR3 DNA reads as TGTGCCAGCAGTCGACGTAACACAGGGGTACGTGGCTACACCTTC.

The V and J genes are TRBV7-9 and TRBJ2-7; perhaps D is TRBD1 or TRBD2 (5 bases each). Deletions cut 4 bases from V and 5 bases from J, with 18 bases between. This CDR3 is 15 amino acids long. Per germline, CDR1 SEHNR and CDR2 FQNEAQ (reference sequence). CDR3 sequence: CASSSPSQGLHEQYF. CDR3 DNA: TGTGCCAGCAGCTCACCTAGCCAGGGTCTCCACGAGCAGTACTTC.

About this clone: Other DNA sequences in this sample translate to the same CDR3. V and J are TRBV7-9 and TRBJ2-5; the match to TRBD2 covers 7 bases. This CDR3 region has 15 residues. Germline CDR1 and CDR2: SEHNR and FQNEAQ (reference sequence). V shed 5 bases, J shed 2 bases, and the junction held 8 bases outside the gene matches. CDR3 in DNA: TGTGCCAGCAGCCTGGGGAGAGCGGGGCAAGAGACCCAGTACTTC. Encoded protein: CASSLGRAGQETQYF.

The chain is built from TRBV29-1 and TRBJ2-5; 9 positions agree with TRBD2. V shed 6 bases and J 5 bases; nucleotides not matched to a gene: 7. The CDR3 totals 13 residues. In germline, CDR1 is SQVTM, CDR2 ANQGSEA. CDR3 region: CSVQTSGGETQYF. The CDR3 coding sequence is TGCAGCGTCCAGACTAGCGGAGGTGAGACCCAGTACTTC. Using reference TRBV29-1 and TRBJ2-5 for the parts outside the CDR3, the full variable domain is SAVISQKPSRDICQRGTSLTIQCQVDSQVTMMFWYRQQPGQSLTLIATANQGSEATYESGFVIDKFPISRPNLTFSTLTVSNMSPEDSSIYLCSVQTSGGETQYFGPGTRLLVL.

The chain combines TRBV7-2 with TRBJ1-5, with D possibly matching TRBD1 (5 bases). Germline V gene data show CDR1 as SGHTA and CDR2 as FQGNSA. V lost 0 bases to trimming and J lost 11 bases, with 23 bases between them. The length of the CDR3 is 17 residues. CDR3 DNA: TGTGCCAGCAGCTTAGCTGTTCCAGGGCCCATTAAACCGTCCCAGCATTTT. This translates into CASSLAVPGPIKPSQHF.

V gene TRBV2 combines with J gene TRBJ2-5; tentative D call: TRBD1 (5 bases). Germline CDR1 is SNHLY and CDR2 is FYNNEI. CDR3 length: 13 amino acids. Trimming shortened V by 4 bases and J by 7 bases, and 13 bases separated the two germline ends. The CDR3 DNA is TGTGCCAGCAGTGGAGACAGCCAGGGGACCCAGTACTTC. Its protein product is CASSGDSQGTQYF.

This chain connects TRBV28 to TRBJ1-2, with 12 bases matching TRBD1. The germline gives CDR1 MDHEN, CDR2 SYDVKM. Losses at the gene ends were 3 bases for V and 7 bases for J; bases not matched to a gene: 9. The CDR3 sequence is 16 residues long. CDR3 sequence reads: CASSLSKPGQGAGYTF. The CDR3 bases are TGTGCCAGCAGTTTGAGCAAACCGGGACAGGGGGCTGGCTACACCTTC.

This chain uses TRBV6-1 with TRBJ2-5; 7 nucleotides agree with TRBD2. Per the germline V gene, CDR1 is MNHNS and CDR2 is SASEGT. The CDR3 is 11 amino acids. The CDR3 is CAGGSQETQYF. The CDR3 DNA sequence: TGTGCGGGGGGGTCCCAAGAGACCCAGTACTTC.

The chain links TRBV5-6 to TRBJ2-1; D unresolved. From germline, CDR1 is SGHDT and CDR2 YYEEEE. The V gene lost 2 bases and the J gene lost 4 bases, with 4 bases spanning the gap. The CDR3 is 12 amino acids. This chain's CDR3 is CASSLKYNEQFF. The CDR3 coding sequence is TGTGCCAGCAGCTTAAAATACAATGAGCAGTTCTTC.

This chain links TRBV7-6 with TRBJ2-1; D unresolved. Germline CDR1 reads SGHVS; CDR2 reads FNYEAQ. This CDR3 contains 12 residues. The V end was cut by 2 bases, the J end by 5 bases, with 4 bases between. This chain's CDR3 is CASSLLDNEQFF. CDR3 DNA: TGTGCCAGCAGCTTACTAGACAATGAGCAGTTCTTC.

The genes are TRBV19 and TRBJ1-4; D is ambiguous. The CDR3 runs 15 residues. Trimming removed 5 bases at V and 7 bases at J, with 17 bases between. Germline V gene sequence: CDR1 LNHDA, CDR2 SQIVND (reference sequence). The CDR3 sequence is CASSSRTPGTEKLFF. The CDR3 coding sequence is TGTGCCAGTAGTTCACGGACCCCCGGTACTGAAAAACTGTTTTTT.